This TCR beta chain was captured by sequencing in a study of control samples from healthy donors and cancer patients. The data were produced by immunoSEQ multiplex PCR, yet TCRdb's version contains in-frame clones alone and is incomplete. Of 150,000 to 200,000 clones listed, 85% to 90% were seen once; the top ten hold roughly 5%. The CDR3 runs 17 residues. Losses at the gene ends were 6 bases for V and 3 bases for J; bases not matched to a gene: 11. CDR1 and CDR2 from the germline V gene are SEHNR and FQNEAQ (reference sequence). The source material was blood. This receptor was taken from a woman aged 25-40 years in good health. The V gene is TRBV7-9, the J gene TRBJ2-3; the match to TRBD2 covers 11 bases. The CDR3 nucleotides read TGTGCCAGCAGTTCCGCGCTAGCGGGGGGAGATACAGATACGCAGTATTTT. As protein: CASSSALAGGDTDTQYF.